The 21 T cell receptor beta chains listed next were all sequenced from one sample in a study of T-cell reconstitution after alpha-beta-depleted transplantation in children. Study outcomes and limitations: It was newly produced T cells that mostly accounted for T-cell counts and diversity one year after transplant.

Using unique molecular identifiers, the investigators prepared the TCRbeta library. TCRdb called the PCR reads again in MiXCR, with one record for every CDR3 protein. The table shows 250,000 to 300,000 distinct CDR3 sequences, with around 7.1% occurring only once. No antigen has been identified for these receptors. Sequenced here: peripheral blood, sampled 360 days after TCRalphabeta/CD19-depleted stem cell transplant. The origin of the receptors is a female patient under 10 years old who had a stem cell transplant for Fanconi anemia, so the T cells may come from the graft donor.

The rearrangement uses TRBV6-8 and TRBJ2-2; perhaps TRBD1 as D (6 bases). Germline lookup yields CDR1 MNHGY and CDR2 SAAAGT. The V end was cut by 0 bases, the J end by 5 bases, with 10 bases between. The CDR3 totals 15 residues. The CDR3: CASSYSKTGTGELFF. The CDR3 DNA is TGTGCCAGCAGTTACTCGAAGACAGGTACCGGGGAGCTGTTTTTT.

In this sample, this clonotype turned up a few times. V and J are TRBV28 and TRBJ1-1, with no clear D. V was pared by 3 bases and J by 1 base, with 12 bases between. Per germline, CDR1 MDHEN and CDR2 SYDVKM. The CDR3 has 15 amino acids. The CDR3: CASSFFWNPNTEAFF. The CDR3 coding sequence is TGTGCCAGCAGTTTTTTTTGGAACCCGAACACTGAAGCTTTCTTT.

This clonotype was recorded a few times. The chain recombines TRBV30 with TRBJ2-1, with D hard to call. The CDR3 is 13 amino acids. In germline, CDR1 is GTSNPN, CDR2 SVGIG (reference sequence). V lost 5 bases, J lost 5 bases, and 13 bases lay in between. CDR3 amino acids: CAWHPSSNNEQFF. In DNA form, the CDR3 reads TGTGCCTGGCACCCGAGTAGTAACAATGAGCAGTTCTTC.

The J gene is TRBJ2-7, the V gene TRBV3-1, with D perhaps matching TRBD2 (6 bases). V was shortened by 0 bases and J by 5 bases, with 14 bases between the two germline ends. The CDR3 loop spans 15 amino acids. CDR1 and CDR2 (germline): LGHDT, YNNKEL (reference sequence). The CDR3 is CASSQDTQRAHEQYF. The DNA of the CDR3 is TGTGCCAGCAGCCAAGATACCCAGCGGGCCCACGAGCAGTACTTC.

This clonotype came up many times. V and J are TRBV11-1 and TRBJ2-1; perhaps D is TRBD1 or TRBD2 (7 bases each). Germline V gene lookup returns CDR1 SGHAT and CDR2 FQDESV (reference sequence). This CDR3 region has 18 residues. Trimming left V 2 bases short and J 3 bases short, with 20 bases between. The CDR3 reads CASSLLGGRQGLYNEQFF. The CDR3 nucleotides are TGTGCCAGCAGCTTATTAGGCGGGAGACAGGGCCTCTACAATGAGCAGTTCTTC.

The rearrangement uses TRBV20-1 and TRBJ2-5, with TRBD1 matching over 8 bases. The CDR3 sequence is 14 residues long. CDR1 and CDR2 (germline): DFQATT, SNEGSKA (reference sequence). V lost 3 bases and J lost 4; bases outside the gene matches: 7. CDR3 protein: CSASRGQGIETQYF. As DNA, the CDR3 is TGCAGTGCTAGCCGAGGACAGGGTATAGAGACCCAGTACTTC.

This clonotype was recorded a few times. The gene calls are TRBV6-1 and TRBJ1-5; 9 bases are shared with TRBD1. Germline V gene data show CDR1 as MNHNS and CDR2 as SASEGT. The CDR3 length is 13 residues. The J segment lost 5 bases and the V segment lost 4 bases, leaving 0 bases of the junction unmatched. CDR3 nucleotide sequence: TGTGCCAGCAGTGGGGACAGGGATCAGCCCCAGCATTTT. Residues: CASSGDRDQPQHF.

This chain joins TRBV21-1 and TRBJ2-7; the table gives TRBD1 as D, unverified against the DNA. TRBV21-1 is flagged as a pseudogene. This CDR3 comprises 17 residues. In DNA form, the CDR3 reads TGTGCCAGCAGCCTGAGTCCGACAGGGTCGGGGAACTACGAGCAGTACTTC. Protein sequence: CASSLSPTGSGNYEQYF.

As to this clonotype: A much larger clone differs from this one at a single base, so this may be a read error. This chain uses TRBV5-6 with TRBJ2-1; a weak D match, TRBD2 (7 bases). Germline-derived CDR1 and CDR2 are SGHDT and YYEEEE. This CDR3 spans 15 amino acids. Here the CDR3 DNA reads TGTGCCAGCAGCTCTTTTAATTGGGGGGGCAATGAGCAGCTCTTC. Protein: CASSSFNWGGNEQLF.

This clonotype was seen at least ten times. The rearrangement joins TRBV7-2 to TRBJ2-3; D may be TRBD1 (6 bases). Trimming removed 10 bases at V and 0 bases at J, with 11 bases between. The CDR3 totals 13 residues. Germline V gene lookup returns CDR1 SGHTA and CDR2 FQGNSA. For the CDR3, the DNA is TGTGCCACCAGAGACAGGAGCACAGATACGCAGTATTTT. Translated: CATRDRSTDTQYF.

This clonotype turned up a few times. V usage is TRBV5-6 and J usage is TRBJ1-5, with D perhaps matching TRBD1 (5 bases). CDR1 and CDR2 (germline): SGHDT, YYEEEE. The CDR3 totals 14 residues. The V end was cut by 3 bases, the J end by 3 bases, with 10 bases between. CDR3 residues: CASSYTGYNQPQHF. In DNA form, the CDR3 reads TGTGCCAGCAGCTACACAGGTTACAATCAGCCCCAGCATTTT.

At least ten counts were recorded for this clonotype. The J gene is TRBJ2-7, the V gene TRBV20-1; D is possibly TRBD1 or TRBD2 (5 bases each). V was pared by 6 bases and J by 0 bases, with 9 bases between. CDR3 length: 12 residues. Germline V CDR1 and CDR2: DFQATT, SNEGSKA (reference sequence). The CDR3 nucleotides read TGCAGTGCGAGGGGCACCTCCTACGAGCAGTACGTC. Its protein is CSARGTSYEQYV.

Ten or more counts support this clonotype. This sequence joins TRBV5-1 and TRBJ2-1; D possibly corresponds to TRBD2 (5 bases). V shed 0 bases and J shed 3 bases, with 10 bases lying between them. Germline V CDR1 and CDR2: SGHRS, YFSETQ. The CDR3 runs 15 residues. The CDR3 here is CASSLGARVYNEQFF. DNA for the CDR3: TGCGCCAGCAGCTTGGGGGCGCGGGTCTACAATGAGCAGTTCTTC. Based on the CDR3 plus reference TRBV5-1 and TRBJ2-1, the full variable domain is KAGVTQTPRYLIKTRGQQVTLSCSPISGHRSVSWYQQTPGQGLQFLFEYFSETQRNKGNFPGRFSGRQFSNSRSEMNVSTLELGDSALYLCASSLGARVYNEQFFGPGTRLTVL.

This clonotype was seen repeatedly, ten times or more. The V call is TRBV28, the J call TRBJ1-4, with TRBD1 matching 7 bases. CDR3 length: 16 residues. Trimming took 6 bases from V and 6 from J; bases not matched to a gene: 13. The germline V gene has CDR1 MDHEN and CDR2 SYDVKM. DNA for the CDR3: TGTGCCAGCAGCTCCTATCGACAGGGAGCGGATGAAAAACTGTTTTTT. Encoded protein: CASSSYRQGADEKLFF.

This clonotype was seen repeatedly, ten times or more. The rearrangement links TRBV7-2 to TRBJ2-1; D is possibly TRBD2 (6 bases). V was shortened by 2 bases and J by 9 bases, with 17 bases between the two germline ends. The CDR3 length is 15 residues. Per the germline V gene, CDR1 is SGHTA and CDR2 is FQGNSA. CDR3 sequence: CASSLITSFRGEQFF. The CDR3 DNA reads as TGTGCCAGCAGCTTAATCACTAGCTTTAGGGGTGAGCAGTTCTTC.

This clonotype occurred many times. The chain uses TRBV4-2 and TRBJ2-7, with 7 bases fitting TRBD2. CDR3 size: 16 residues. V shed 1 base and J 4 bases; nucleotides not matched to a gene: 10. The germline CDR1 and CDR2 sequences are LGHNA and YNFKEQ. The CDR3 region has the DNA TGTGCCAGCAGCCAAGTCAGCGGGACGAATTGGTACGAGCAGTACTTC. Residues: CASSQVSGTNWYEQYF.

This clonotype was counted a few times. This chain joins TRBV4-2 and TRBJ1-2; perhaps TRBD1 as D (6 bases). Germline lookup yields CDR1 LGHNA and CDR2 YNFKEQ. The CDR3 is made up of 13 amino acids. Trimming shortened V by 6 bases and J by 6 bases, and 14 bases separated the two germline ends. The CDR3 loop is CASSRAGADGYTF. The CDR3, as DNA: TGTGCCAGCAGTCGCGCAGGGGCTGATGGCTACACCTTC.

This clonotype was recorded many times. The rearrangement links TRBV4-3 to TRBJ1-6; D is unresolved. The CDR3 consists of 15 residues. V was trimmed by 1 base and J by 6 bases, leaving 10 bases between them. Germline assignment: CDR1 LGHNA and CDR2 YSLEER. The CDR3 reads CASSQVTALNSPLHF. The DNA for the CDR3 is TGCGCCAGCAGCCAAGTCACAGCCCTTAATTCACCCCTCCACTTT.

This rearrangement joins TRBV7-2 to TRBJ1-2; D perhaps matches TRBD1 (5 bases). Germline lookup yields CDR1 SGHTA and CDR2 FQGNSA. The CDR3 consists of 14 residues. V was cut by 7 bases and J by 4 bases, with 16 bases left in between. The DNA for the CDR3 is TGTGCCAGCAACTTCGGACGGGGGAGCTATGGCTACACCTTC. This encodes CASNFGRGSYGYTF.

In this sample, this clonotype turned up many times. The CDR3 nucleotides are TGTGCCACCAGTGACCTAAGAGGCGGGGAGCTGTTTTTT. It is translated as CATSDLRGGELFF. V is TRBV24-1 and J is TRBJ2-2, with D unclear. The CDR3 totals 13 residues. Looked up from germline, CDR1 is KGHDR and CDR2 is SFDVKD. Trimming stripped 4 bases from V and 7 bases from J, with 9 bases between.

This clonotype was recorded at least ten times. The chain joins TRBV7-2 to TRBJ2-1; D not resolved. The CDR3 contains 14 residues. The germline gives CDR1 SGHTA, CDR2 FQGNSA. Trimming stripped 1 base from V and 8 bases from J, with 12 bases between. CDR3 in amino acids: CASSLEFLKDEQFF. The CDR3 bases are TGTGCCAGCAGCTTAGAGTTTCTGAAAGATGAGCAGTTCTTC. Looking up the rest from reference TRBV7-2 and TRBJ2-1 gives the full variable domain: GAGVSQSPSNKVTEKGKDVELRCDPISGHTALYWYRQSLGQGLEFLIYFQGNSAPDKSGLPSDRFSAERTGGSVSTLTIQRTQQEDSAVYLCASSLEFLKDEQFFGPGTRLTVL.